These 18 T cell receptor beta chains were sequenced from one sample in a study of graft-versus-host responses after intestinal transplantation. Profiled with immunoSEQ multiplex PCR; TCRdb holds only in-frame clones, not every one. The data show approximately 14,000 clones, with around 87% seen just once and over 6.5% held by the top ten. The sample was bone marrow, taken approximately 130 days after intestinal transplantation. The source is a human patient who received an intestinal transplant, so some T cells may come from the graft donor.

The chain is built from TRBV7-8 and TRBJ2-7; 15 nucleotides agree with TRBD2. Germline V CDR1 and CDR2: SGHVS, FQNEAQ. The CDR3 sequence is 17 residues long. The ends lost 1 base at V and 6 bases at J; junction bases unmatched: 7. CDR3 sequence: CASSLVGGLAGGSEQYF. CDR3 in DNA: TGTGCCAGCAGCTTAGTAGGAGGACTAGCGGGAGGGAGCGAGCAGTACTTC.

There are a few counts of this clone. This chain connects TRBV4-3 to TRBJ2-1, with 15 positions matching TRBD2. This CDR3 is built from 16 residues. V lost 0 bases and J lost 7; bases outside the gene matches: 1. Germline CDR1 LGHNA, CDR2 YSLEER. The CDR3 nucleotides are TGCGCCAGCAGCCAAGATGGACTAGCGGGAGGGAATGAGCAGTTCTTC. Translating gives CASSQDGLAGGNEQFF.

The V call is TRBV9, the J call TRBJ2-7, with D uncertain. The CDR3 consists of 12 residues. V lost 0 bases, J lost 3 bases, and 4 bases lay in between. Germline loops: CDR1 SGDLS, CDR2 YYNGEE. For the CDR3, the DNA is TGTGCCAGCAGCGTAGACCACTACGAGCAGTACTTC. It codes for CASSVDHYEQYF.

The V call is TRBV2, the J call TRBJ2-1, with TRBD2 identical over 9 bases. The CDR3 covers 14 residues. Losses at the gene ends were 4 bases for V and 5 bases for J; bases not matched to a gene: 3. CDR1 is SNHLY and CDR2 is FYNNEI in the germline V gene. The CDR3 DNA is TGTGCCAGCAGTGCTAGCGGGGTAAACAATGAGCAGTTCTTC. Translation gives CASSASGVNNEQFF.

Only a few counts were recorded for this clone. This sequence joins TRBV11-2 and TRBJ2-1, with D hard to call. V was trimmed by 6 bases and J by 2 bases, leaving 17 bases between them. The CDR3 is 16 residues long. Germline assignment: CDR1 SGHAT and CDR2 FQNNGV. The DNA of the CDR3 is TGTGCCAGCAGTATCACCCCGGCCCCTGCCTACAATGAGCAGTTCTTC. It codes for CASSITPAPAYNEQFF.

This sequence joins TRBV7-9 and TRBJ1-1; the D is unclear. The germline V and J ends were trimmed by 1 base and 5 bases, with 8 bases remaining between them. Looked up from germline, CDR1 is SEHNR and CDR2 is FQNEAQ (reference sequence). This CDR3 region has 13 residues. The CDR3 spells CASSLGRPTEAFF. The CDR3 DNA is TGTGCCAGCAGCTTAGGACGTCCAACTGAAGCTTTCTTT. Full variable domain (missing parts from reference TRBV7-9 and TRBJ1-1): DTGVSQNPRHKITKRGQNVTFRCDPISEHNRLYWYRQTLGQGPEFLTYFQNEAQLEKSRLLSDRFSAERPKGSFSTLEIQRTEQGDSAMYLCASSLGRPTEAFFGQGTRLTVV.

The count of this clone is one. V usage is TRBV19 and J usage is TRBJ2-5; TRBD1 is a possible D gene (6 bases). This CDR3 is built from 13 residues. Germline CDR1 is LNHDA and CDR2 is SQIVND (reference sequence). Trimming removed 9 bases at V and 0 bases at J, with 11 bases between. The CDR3 DNA is TGTGCCAGCGGGACAACTGACCAAGAGACCCAGTACTTC. Translating it yields CASGTTDQETQYF.

The chain is built from TRBV19 and TRBJ2-1; 9 nucleotides align to TRBD2. The CDR3 has 15 amino acids. Germline CDR1 and CDR2: LNHDA and SQIVND (reference sequence). Trimming cost V 2 bases and J 4 bases; bases outside gene matches: 3. The CDR3 here is CASSILLAGYNEQFF. The DNA of the CDR3 is TGTGCCAGTAGTATACTCCTAGCGGGATACAATGAGCAGTTCTTC.

The genes are TRBV10-3 and TRBJ1-2; 7 positions agree with TRBD1. There are 13 residues in the CDR3. Germline assignment: CDR1 ENHRY and CDR2 SYGVKD. CDR3 DNA sequence: TGTGCTACAACCACAGGGGTCCCCTATGGCTACACCTTC. Translating gives CATTTGVPYGYTF.

The chain recombines TRBV6-1 with TRBJ2-3; 11 bases are a match to TRBD1. The CDR3 has 14 amino acids. The germline V gene encodes CDR1 MNHNS and CDR2 SASEGT. The junction had 1 base not matched to a gene; V was cut back by 4 bases and J by 4 bases. The CDR3 region is CASSGTGGADTQYF. The CDR3 DNA reads as TGTGCCAGCAGTGGGACAGGGGGCGCAGATACGCAGTATTTT.

The genes are TRBV2 and TRBJ2-1; 9 bases are a match to TRBD1. CDR3 length: 14 residues. With 6 bases clipped from V and 2 bases from J, the junction kept 2 bases outside the gene matches. Germline assignment: CDR1 SNHLY and CDR2 FYNNEI. The CDR3 region is CASRGQGTYNEQFF. The CDR3 DNA reads as TGTGCCAGCAGAGGACAGGGGACCTACAATGAGCAGTTCTTC. Full variable domain (outside the CDR3, taken from reference TRBV2 and TRBJ2-1): EPEVTQTPSHQVTQMGQEVILRCVPISNHLYFYWYRQILGQKVEFLVSFYNNEISEKSEIFDDQFSVERPDGSNFTLKIRSTKLEDSAMYFCASRGQGTYNEQFFGPGTRLTVL.

As DNA, the CDR3 is TGTGCCAGCAGCCCAATGACAGGGAACTATGGCTACACCTTC. This translates into CASSPMTGNYGYTF. This chain connects TRBV7-6 to TRBJ1-2; 7 bases match TRBD1. V was pared by 5 bases and J by 2 bases, with 5 bases of the junction left unmatched. CDR3 length equals 14 residues. From germline, CDR1 is SGHVS and CDR2 FNYEAQ. Drawing the rest from reference TRBV7-6 and TRBJ1-2, the complete variable domain is GAGVSQSPRYKVTKRGQDVALRCDPISGHVSLYWYRQALGQGPEFLTYFNYEAQQDKSGLPNDRFSAERPEGSISTLTIQRTEQRDSAMYRCASSPMTGNYGYTFGSGTRLTVV.

This chain uses TRBV6-4 with TRBJ2-3; D perhaps matches TRBD2 (6 bases). V lost 2 bases and J 2 bases, leaving 11 bases between the germline ends. From germline, CDR1 is MRHNA and CDR2 SNTAGT. The CDR3 totals 15 residues. The CDR3 DNA follows: TGTGCCAGCAGTGACACGACTAGTTCCACAGATACGCAGTATTTT. Its translation: CASSDTTSSTDTQYF.

Here the CDR3 reads CASSLWTGDTQYF. The DNA of the CDR3 is TGTGCCAGCAGCCTTTGGACAGGCGATACGCAGTATTTT. The chain carries TRBV7-6 and TRBJ2-3; 7 bases align to TRBD1. There are 13 residues in the CDR3. The V gene end was trimmed by 5 bases and the J gene end by 6 bases; junction bases not matched to a gene: 5. The germline V gene encodes CDR1 SGHVS and CDR2 FNYEAQ.

The rearrangement uses TRBV6-6 and TRBJ2-7, with 8 positions matching TRBD1. The CDR3 sequence is 15 residues long. The V gene's germline CDR1 is MNHNY and CDR2 SVGAGI (reference sequence). With 3 bases clipped from V and 3 bases from J, the junction kept 7 bases outside the gene matches. The CDR3 is CASSYGQGGVYEQYF. The CDR3 nucleotides read TGTGCCAGCAGTTATGGACAGGGCGGTGTCTACGAGCAGTACTTC.

The V call is TRBV7-9, the J call TRBJ2-7; D remains unclear. The V gene's germline CDR1 is SEHNR and CDR2 FQNEAQ (reference sequence). The CDR3 has 13 residues. V lost 3 bases and J lost 2, with 8 bases in between. CDR3 sequence (DNA): TGTGCCAGCAGCTTTGGGCAAACCTACGAGCAGTACTTC. It yields the protein CASSFGQTYEQYF.

The chain uses TRBV10-3 and TRBJ2-7; 9 positions agree with TRBD2. CDR1 and CDR2 from the germline V gene are ENHRY and SYGVKD. This CDR3 spans 14 amino acids. After removal of 11 bases from V and 0 bases from J, the junction contained 8 bases not matched to a gene. CDR3 nucleotides: TGTGCCTCTTCTAGCGGGATGAGCTCCTACGAGCAGTACTTC. This encodes CASSSGMSSYEQYF.

The gene calls are TRBV28 and TRBJ2-5; D may be TRBD1 or TRBD2 (6 bases each). V dropped 1 base and J dropped 3 bases, with 12 bases sitting between them. CDR3 length: 15 amino acids. Germline assignment: CDR1 MDHEN and CDR2 SYDVKM. CDR3 sequence (DNA): TGTGCCAGCAGTTTATATGGCGGGACAAAAGAGACCCAGTACTTC. Encoded protein: CASSLYGGTKETQYF. Looking up the rest from reference TRBV28 and TRBJ2-5 gives the full variable domain: DVKVTQSSRYLVKRTGEKVFLECVQDMDHENMFWYRQDPGLGLRLIYFSYDVKMKEKGDIPEGYSVSREKKERFSLILESASTNQTSMYLCASSLYGGTKETQYFGPGTRLLVL.